Below are 16 T cell receptor beta chains sequenced from a single sample in a study of blood T cell repertoires in COVID-19. Sequenced by immunoSEQ multiplex PCR; TCRdb stores in-frame clones only, minus some. The table lists more than 60,000 clones, about 90% of them singletons. The sequenced sample consisted of peripheral blood. These receptors came from a woman between 45 and 60 years old with active or convalescent COVID-19.

The chain combines TRBV5-6 with TRBJ2-1; 14 nucleotides align to TRBD2. V shed 0 bases and J 15 bases; nucleotides not matched to a gene: 5. The CDR3 runs to 14 residues. Germline assignment: CDR1 SGHDT and CDR2 YYEEEE. The CDR3: CASSLAGTSGRPFF. DNA of the CDR3: TGTGCCAGCAGCTTGGCCGGGACTAGCGGGAGACCGTTCTTC.

J is TRBJ2-1 and V is TRBV5-1, with TRBD1 as a possible D gene (5 bases). CDR1 and CDR2 from the germline V gene are SGHRS and YFSETQ. V was trimmed by 0 bases and J by 9 bases, leaving 16 bases between them. The CDR3 extends over 15 amino acids. DNA of the CDR3: TGCGCCAGCAGCTTGGCCCCGGACACGACGAGTGAGCAGTTCTTC. Amino acids: CASSLAPDTTSEQFF. Full variable domain (remainder filled in from reference TRBV5-1 and TRBJ2-1): KAGVTQTPRYLIKTRGQQVTLSCSPISGHRSVSWYQQTPGQGLQFLFEYFSETQRNKGNFPGRFSGRQFSNSRSEMNVSTLELGDSALYLCASSLAPDTTSEQFFGPGTRLTVL.

This clone came up once. The chain joins TRBV3-1 (or the pseudogene TRBV3-2) to TRBJ1-1; D possibly corresponds to TRBD1 (6 bases). The germline V gene encodes CDR1 LGHDT and CDR2 YNNKEL (reference sequence). The CDR3 length is 13 residues. V was clipped by 4 bases and J by 4 bases, with 10 bases between them. The CDR3, as DNA: TGTGCCAGCAGCCGTTTCAGGGGCACTGAAGCTTTCTTT. Translating it yields CASSRFRGTEAFF.

The J gene is TRBJ1-1, the V gene TRBV10-2, with D tentatively TRBD1 (5 bases). Per the germline V gene, CDR1 is WSHSY and CDR2 is SAAADI. V was clipped by 7 bases and J by 6 bases, with 15 bases between them. This CDR3 is 13 amino acids long. The CDR3 sequence is CASNFVKGAEAFF. CDR3 nucleotides: TGCGCCAGCAATTTTGTTAAAGGGGCTGAAGCTTTCTTT.

V usage is TRBV9 and J usage is TRBJ1-3, with a possible D match to TRBD1 (5 bases). The CDR3 totals 15 residues. V lost 0 bases, J lost 2 bases, and 9 bases lay in between. CDR1 is SGDLS and CDR2 is YYNGEE in the germline V gene. This CDR3 is CASSVGGEPGNTIYF. The CDR3, as DNA: TGTGCCAGCAGCGTAGGGGGGGAACCTGGAAACACCATATATTTT.

V usage is TRBV6-5 and J usage is TRBJ1-1; D gene uncertain. Trimming pared 0 bases from V and 9 bases from J, leaving 11 bases between. In germline, CDR1 is MNHEY, CDR2 SVGAGI. The CDR3 contains 13 residues. CDR3 amino acids: CASSYSPLGQAFF. Here the CDR3 DNA reads TGTGCCAGCAGTTACTCTCCCCTCGGTCAAGCTTTCTTT.

CDR3 sequence: CASSPAYNEQFF. CDR3 in DNA: TGTGCCAGCAGTCCCGCCTACAATGAGCAGTTCTTC. The chain employs TRBV28 and TRBJ2-1, with D unclear. This CDR3 has 12 residues. CDR1 and CDR2 from the germline V gene are MDHEN and SYDVKM. The ends were cut back, 5 bases at V and 2 bases at J, with 4 bases in the middle.

The chain links TRBV7-8 to TRBJ1-6; D may be TRBD1 (6 bases). Germline values: CDR1 SGHVS, CDR2 FQNEAQ. Trimming stripped 3 bases from V and 6 bases from J, with 15 bases between. This CDR3 contains 16 residues. The CDR3 DNA is TGTGCCAGCAGCTTGATGATACAGGGTTCTAATTCACCCCTCCACTTT. It encodes CASSLMIQGSNSPLHF.

V usage is TRBV11-2 and J usage is TRBJ2-7; 10 bases fit TRBD2. The CDR3 sequence is 19 residues long. From germline, CDR1 is SGHAT and CDR2 FQNNGV. The V segment lost 0 bases and the J segment 5 bases; nucleotides outside the gene matches: 16. The CDR3 is CASSLEGGPSGSRYNEQYF. In DNA form, the CDR3 reads TGTGCCAGCAGCTTAGAGGGGGGGCCTAGCGGGAGTCGTTACAACGAGCAGTACTTC. The full variable domain, its missing parts supplied by reference TRBV11-2 and TRBJ2-7, is EAGVAQSPRYKIIEKRQSVAFWCNPISGHATLYWYQQILGQGPKLLIQFQNNGVVDDSQLPKDRFSAERLKGVDSTLKIQPAKLEDSAVYLCASSLEGGPSGSRYNEQYFGPGTRLTVT.

The chain has TRBV10-2 and TRBJ1-6; a possible D gene is TRBD1 (6 bases). The CDR3 spans 14 residues. With 5 bases removed from V and 7 bases from J, the gap between germline ends came to 12 bases. Germline V CDR1 and CDR2: WSHSY, SAAADI. The chain's CDR3 is CASSNDRLNSPLHF. DNA of the CDR3: TGCGCCAGCAGTAACGACAGGCTGAATTCACCCCTCCACTTT.

This clone has just one count. This chain joins TRBV25-1 and TRBJ1-4; D is perhaps TRBD1 (5 bases). Germline lookup yields CDR1 MGHDK and CDR2 SYGVNS. Deletions cut 3 bases from V and 4 bases from J, with 9 bases between. CDR3 length: 14 residues. CDR3 sequence reads: CASSEQGHNEKLFF. The CDR3 nucleotides are TGTGCCAGCAGTGAGCAGGGTCATAATGAAAAACTGTTTTTT. Full variable domain (missing parts from reference TRBV25-1 and TRBJ1-4): EADIYQTPRYLVIGTGKKITLECSQTMGHDKMYWYQQDPGMELHLIHYSYGVNSTEKGDLSSESTVSRIRTEHFPLTLESARPSHTSQYLCASSEQGHNEKLFFGSGTQLSVL.

The chain joins TRBV12-3 or TRBV12-4 to TRBJ2-3; a weak D match, TRBD1 (5 bases). With 5 bases removed from V and 8 bases from J, the gap between germline ends came to 11 bases. The CDR3 sequence is 12 residues long. CDR3 in DNA: TGTGCCAGCAGTGCACAGGTTCTTACGCAGTATTTT. Translated, it gives CASSAQVLTQYF.

This chain links TRBV13 with TRBJ1-3, with TRBD1 matching over 7 bases. The CDR3 runs 14 residues. CDR1 and CDR2 from the germline V gene are PRHDT and FYEKMQ (reference sequence). V lost 5 bases to trimming and J lost 1 base; unmatched junction nucleotides: 2. In nucleotides, the CDR3 is TGTGCCAGCAGCCCCAGGGGGTCTGGAAACACCATATATTTT. Translating it yields CASSPRGSGNTIYF.

A single count supports this clone. This chain joins TRBV19 and TRBJ1-2; 10 bases are shared with TRBD1. V shed 6 bases, J shed 2 bases, and the junction held 9 bases outside the gene matches. CDR1 and CDR2 from the germline V gene are LNHDA and SQIVND (reference sequence). This CDR3 comprises 16 residues. This chain's CDR3 is CASSADRGLPNYGYTF. CDR3 bases: TGTGCCAGTAGCGCTGACAGGGGGCTACCGAACTATGGCTACACCTTC.

The rearrangement links TRBV2 to TRBJ1-2, with a possible D match to TRBD1 (6 bases). Trimming left V 5 bases short and J 1 base short, with 8 bases between. CDR1 SNHLY and CDR2 FYNNEI come from the germline V gene. The CDR3 consists of 13 residues. The CDR3 spells CASSRTDNYGYTF. In DNA form, the CDR3 reads TGTGCCAGCAGTAGGACAGATAACTATGGCTACACCTTC.

The chain has TRBV5-5 and TRBJ1-5, with TRBD1 identical over 7 bases. Per the germline V gene, CDR1 is SGHKS and CDR2 is YYEKEE (reference sequence). The CDR3 is 16 amino acids. J lost 0 bases, V lost 3 bases, and 6 bases had no gene match. CDR3 sequence (DNA): TGTGCCAGCAGCTGGGGGCAGGGGGGTAGCAATCAGCCCCAGCATTTT. This translates into CASSWGQGGSNQPQHF.